Below, 19 T cell receptor beta chains from the same sample are listed, as sequenced in a study of blood T cell repertoires in COVID-19. Profiled with immunoSEQ multiplex PCR; TCRdb holds only in-frame clones, not every one. The data show 150,000 to 180,000 clones, approximately 83% seen once. Material for sequencing was peripheral blood. The receptor source for this set is a woman aged 60-75 years with acute or convalescent COVID-19.

This chain links TRBV2 with TRBJ1-2, with 7 bases lining up with TRBD1. Germline V gene sequence: CDR1 SNHLY, CDR2 FYNNEI. Trimming at V came to 11 bases and at J to 8 bases, leaving 14 bases not matched to a gene. CDR3 length: 13 residues. This CDR3 is CARETGIMGGYTF. DNA for the CDR3: TGTGCCCGCGAGACAGGGATAATGGGAGGCTACACCTTC.

This rearrangement joins TRBV7-8 to TRBJ2-7; possibly TRBD1 for D (5 bases). With 5 bases removed from V and 1 base from J, the gap between germline ends came to 9 bases. CDR3 length: 13 amino acids. Germline values: CDR1 SGHVS, CDR2 FQNEAQ. The CDR3: CASSEQESYEQYV. In DNA form, the CDR3 reads TGTGCCAGCAGCGAACAGGAGTCCTACGAGCAGTACGTC.

The V and J genes are TRBV3-1 (or the pseudogene TRBV3-2) and TRBJ2-3, with 12 nucleotides matching TRBD2. CDR1 is LGHDT and CDR2 is YNNKEL in the germline V gene (reference sequence). This CDR3 has 15 residues. V lost 10 bases, J lost 2 bases, and 7 bases stayed unmatched. CDR3 sequence (DNA): TGTGCCACCCGACTAGCGGGGGCCCCCACAGATACGCAGTATTTT. Its protein product is CATRLAGAPTDTQYF.

The V call is TRBV10-3, the J call TRBJ1-1; 9 bases agree with TRBD1. The CDR3 totals 16 residues. The germline gives CDR1 ENHRY, CDR2 SYGVKD. V lost 4 bases to trimming and J lost 7 bases; unmatched junction nucleotides: 13. For the CDR3, the DNA is TGTGCCATCAGTGGTTACAGGGGGCGCAACCCGGATGAAGCTTTCTTT. It encodes CAISGYRGRNPDEAFF.

V is TRBV11-3 and J is TRBJ1-3; 7 nucleotides agree with TRBD1. The CDR3 length is 16 residues. Unmatched junction bases numbered 5, after V lost 3 bases and J lost 0 bases. The germline V gene encodes CDR1 SGHNT and CDR2 YENEEA. The CDR3 nucleotides read TGTGCCAGCAGCTTGGGGACAGCAGACTCTGGAAACACCATATATTTT. It is translated as CASSLGTADSGNTIYF.

The V gene is TRBV19, the J gene TRBJ1-5, with 7 bases that match TRBD1. This CDR3 has 16 amino acids. Trimming cost V 5 bases and J 0 bases; bases outside gene matches: 7. CDR1 is LNHDA and CDR2 is SQIVND in the germline V gene (reference sequence). The CDR3 coding sequence is TGTGCCAGTAGTCCCCGGACAGGTTATAGCAATCAGCCCCAGCATTTT. The encoded protein is CASSPRTGYSNQPQHF.

With regard to this clone: An end of the junction differs from the germline gene, which may be a read error. The V call is TRBV20-1, the J call TRBJ1-1, with a possible D match to TRBD1 (5 bases). The CDR3 is 11 amino acids. Germline loops: CDR1 DFQATT, CDR2 SNEGSKA (reference sequence). CDR3 in amino acids: CSATGNTEAFF. The CDR3 nucleotides are TGCAGCGCTACAGGGAACACTGAAGCTTTCTTT.

This clone was detected once. The genes are TRBV12-3 or TRBV12-4 and TRBJ1-2, with 7 bases fitting TRBD1. The CDR3 extends over 13 amino acids. The V gene end was trimmed by 6 bases and the J gene end by 5 bases; junction bases not matched to a gene: 6. The CDR3 sequence is CASSPDRAYGYTF. CDR3 DNA sequence: TGTGCCAGCAGCCCTGACAGGGCTTATGGCTACACCTTC.

This clone was seen a single time. The chain carries TRBV2 and TRBJ2-6, with 7 bases identical to TRBD2. Looked up from germline, CDR1 is SNHLY and CDR2 is FYNNEI. The J segment lost 0 bases and the V segment lost 4 bases, leaving 0 bases of the junction unmatched. CDR3 size: 15 residues. The CDR3 DNA is TGTGCCAGCAGTGGGGAGGGCTCTGGGGCCAACGTCCTGACTTTC. Translation gives CASSGEGSGANVLTF.

The J gene is TRBJ1-2, the V gene TRBV18, with TRBD1 matching 11 bases. V was clipped by 3 bases and J by 0 bases; unmatched bases: 9. Germline V gene sequence: CDR1 KGHSH, CDR2 LQKENI. CDR3 size: 18 residues. The CDR3 DNA reads TGTGCCAGCTCACCTACCGGGACAGGGGGAAGCCCTAACTATGGCTACACCTTC. Amino acid sequence: CASSPTGTGGSPNYGYTF.

This chain uses TRBV6-5 with TRBJ1-2; TRBD1 matches at 7 bases. This CDR3 is built from 14 residues. J lost 8 bases, V lost 6 bases, and 12 bases had no gene match. CDR1 is MNHEY, CDR2 SVGAGI, per germline. The CDR3 DNA is TGTGCCAGCAGATCCGGACAGGCTTTCCACGGCTACACCTTC. Translation gives CASRSGQAFHGYTF.

The rearrangement uses TRBV9 and TRBJ2-2; D unclear. Looked up from germline, CDR1 is SGDLS and CDR2 is YYNGEE. V was pared by 3 bases and J by 2 bases, with 5 bases between. CDR3 length equals 13 residues. Here the CDR3 reads CASSAGNTGELFF. CDR3 in DNA: TGTGCCAGCAGCGCAGGAAACACCGGGGAGCTGTTTTTT.

The DNA for the CDR3 is TGTGCCAGCAGCTTAGGGGGTACAGGGGTCAACACTGAAGCTTTCTTT. Its protein product is CASSLGGTGVNTEAFF. This rearrangement joins TRBV7-9 to TRBJ1-1; 7 positions agree with TRBD1. Germline V CDR1 and CDR2: SEHNR, FQNEAQ (reference sequence). The CDR3 runs 16 residues. V shed 1 base, J shed 2 bases, and the junction held 7 bases outside the gene matches.

This chain joins TRBV7-9 and TRBJ1-2, with TRBD1 matching 9 bases. The germline V gene has CDR1 SEHNR and CDR2 FQNEAQ (reference sequence). With 1 base clipped from V and 3 bases from J, the junction kept 3 bases outside the gene matches. The CDR3 contains 15 residues. CDR3: CASSLGTGEYYGYTF. The CDR3, as DNA: TGTGCCAGCAGCTTAGGGACAGGGGAATACTATGGCTACACCTTC.

The chain carries TRBV2 and TRBJ1-2, with TRBD1 as a possible D gene (5 bases). Trimming left V 6 bases short and J 6 bases short, with 11 bases between. Germline V gene sequence: CDR1 SNHLY, CDR2 FYNNEI. The CDR3 covers 12 residues. CDR3 nucleotide sequence: TGTGCCAGCAGGGTTGTCAGGGATGGCTACACCTTC. Encoded protein: CASRVVRDGYTF.

The chain carries TRBV11-2 and TRBJ1-6, with 9 bases identical to TRBD1. Germline CDR1 reads SGHAT; CDR2 reads FQNNGV. Trimming took 2 bases from V and 9 from J; bases not matched to a gene: 5. This CDR3 region has 15 residues. CDR3 DNA: TGTGCCAGCAGCTTAATGGGACAGGGTTTTTCACCCCTCCACTTT. Its translation is CASSLMGQGFSPLHF.

V and J are TRBV4-1 and TRBJ1-2, with 12 positions matching TRBD1. CDR1 and CDR2 from the germline V gene are MGHRA and YSYEKL. The junction had 7 bases not matched to a gene; V was cut back by 4 bases and J by 7 bases. This CDR3 spans 15 amino acids. As DNA, the CDR3 is TGCGCCAGCAGCCGAGAGGGACAGGGGGCGGGTGGCTACACCTTC. It is translated as CASSREGQGAGGYTF.

The rearrangement uses TRBV19 and TRBJ1-1, with 8 bases that match TRBD1. The V gene end was trimmed by 4 bases and the J gene end by 3 bases; junction bases not matched to a gene: 10. Germline CDR1 LNHDA, CDR2 SQIVND (reference sequence). The CDR3 runs to 16 residues. The CDR3 DNA reads as TGTGCCAGTAGTACCCCCCGAGGACAGGGACACACTGAAGCTTTCTTT. Protein product: CASSTPRGQGHTEAFF.

This sequence joins TRBV3-1 (or the pseudogene TRBV3-2) and TRBJ2-3; D uncertain. This CDR3 comprises 16 residues. Trimming took 1 base from V and 2 from J, leaving 13 bases between them. Germline V gene data show CDR1 as LGHDT and CDR2 as YNNKEL (reference sequence). DNA of the CDR3: TGTGCCAGCAGCCAAGGAAGAGACATATACACAGATACGCAGTATTTT. Encoded protein: CASSQGRDIYTDTQYF.